Included here is one T cell receptor (beta chain) sequence, with context. The data stem from a study of human T cells and chemical hapten exposure. Within the library, unique molecular identifiers were attached to each individual cDNA molecule. As originally analysed: Ranging from roughly 23,224 to 690,600, TCR counts per sample had a median value of roughly 96,000. TCRdb ran MiXCR on the RACE reads and lists one entry per CDR3 protein. TCRdb, not the original authors, processed these V and J calls. The sample lists about 130,000 distinct CDR3 sequences; about 9.4% were seen once. Germline assignment: CDR1 ENHRY and CDR2 SYGVKD. Trimming pared 4 bases from V and 0 bases from J, leaving 10 bases between. This CDR3 is built from 15 residues. The time point was: healthy volunteer bleed at 2 weeks. The total RNA was obtained from whole blood that was not fractionated.

The sample comprised whole blood. The chain uses TRBV10-3 and TRBJ2-1, with a weak D call TRBD2 (6 bases). This receptor was identified in a male donor in good health. Some clones in this sample may be carry-over from other donors' samples. The chain's CDR3 is CAISAVGGSYNEQFF. In DNA, the CDR3 is TGTGCCATCAGTGCTGTGGGGGGCTCCTACAATGAGCAGTTCTTC.